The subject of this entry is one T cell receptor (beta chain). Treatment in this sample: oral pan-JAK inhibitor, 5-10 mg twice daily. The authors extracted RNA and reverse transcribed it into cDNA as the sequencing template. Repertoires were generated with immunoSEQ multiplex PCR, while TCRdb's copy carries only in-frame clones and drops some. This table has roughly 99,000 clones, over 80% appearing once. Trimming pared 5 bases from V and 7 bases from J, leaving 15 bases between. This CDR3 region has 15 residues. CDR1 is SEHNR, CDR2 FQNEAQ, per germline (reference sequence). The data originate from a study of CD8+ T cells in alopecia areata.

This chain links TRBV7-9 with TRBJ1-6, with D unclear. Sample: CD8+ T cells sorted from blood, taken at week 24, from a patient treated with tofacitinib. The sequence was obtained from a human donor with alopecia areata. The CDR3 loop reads CASSPPQLGNSPLHF. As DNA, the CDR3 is TGTGCCAGCAGCCCCCCTCAGTTGGGGAATTCACCCCTCCACTTT.